This is a list of T cell receptor beta chains from one sample in a study of cytomegalovirus exposure and HLA in healthy donors. The assay was immunoSEQ multiplex PCR, and TCRdb's table has in-frame clones only and misses some. The profile shows about 130,000 clones, around 70% of them singletons. The sequenced sample consisted of PBMCs. The receptors were gathered from a man younger than 45 in good health and CMV-seronegative. CDR3s include the opening cysteine and the closing phenylalanine or tryptophan. The D gene is left open where the match is weak. Part of the rows lack a size; the others show once, few, many or a class for expanded clones.

d_call: .; j_call: TRBJ1-1; clone_size: .; v_call: TRBV9; cdr3_nt: TGTGCCAGCAGCTCCCGACAGACGAACACTGAAGCTTTCTTT; cdr3_aa: CASSSRQTNTEAFF
d_call: TRBD1; j_call: TRBJ1-5; clone_size: .; v_call: TRBV6-5; cdr3_nt: TGTGCCAGCAGGCTGACAGGGGAAGGACAGCCCCAGCATTTT; cdr3_aa: CASRLTGEGQPQHF
d_call: TRBD2; j_call: TRBJ2-3; clone_size: .; v_call: TRBV10-3; cdr3_nt: TGTGCCATCAGTGTGGCGGGAGGCACAGATACGCAGTATTTT; cdr3_aa: CAISVAGGTDTQYF
d_call: .; j_call: TRBJ1-1; clone_size: .; v_call: TRBV6-5; cdr3_nt: TGTGCCAGCCGGCGGGCAGGAGGAAACACTGAAGCTTTCTTT; cdr3_aa: CASRRAGGNTEAFF
d_call: TRBD1; j_call: TRBJ2-5; clone_size: once; v_call: TRBV30; cdr3_nt: TGTGCCTGGAGAAGGGGGCTCCAAGAGACCCAGTACTTC; cdr3_aa: CAWRRGLQETQYF
d_call: TRBD1; j_call: TRBJ1-2; clone_size: .; v_call: TRBV7-3; cdr3_nt: TGTGCCAGCAGCATGGGACAGAGCTATGGCTACACCTTC; cdr3_aa: CASSMGQSYGYTF
d_call: TRBD2; j_call: TRBJ2-5; clone_size: .; v_call: TRBV5-4; cdr3_nt: TGTGCCAGCAGCTACGGACTAGCGGGAGAAGAGACCCAGTACTTC; cdr3_aa: CASSYGLAGEETQYF
d_call: .; j_call: TRBJ1-2; clone_size: .; v_call: TRBV9; cdr3_nt: TGTGCCAGCAGCACCATGGGCGGCTACACCTTC; cdr3_aa: CASSTMGGYTF
d_call: .; j_call: TRBJ1-5; clone_size: .; v_call: TRBV6-5; cdr3_nt: TGTGCCAGCAGTCCCGAGGCCTCAATTCAGCCCCAGCATTTT; cdr3_aa: CASSPEASIQPQHF
d_call: .; j_call: TRBJ1-5; clone_size: .; v_call: TRBV6-5; cdr3_nt: TGTGCCAGCAGTAAACAGGGTTTGGGCAATCAGCCCCAGCATTTT; cdr3_aa: CASSKQGLGNQPQHF
d_call: .; j_call: TRBJ1-5; clone_size: .; v_call: TRBV28; cdr3_nt: TGTGCCAGCAGCCCAGAACAGGGTAATCAGCCCCAGCATTTT; cdr3_aa: CASSPEQGNQPQHF
d_call: TRBD1; j_call: TRBJ1-2; clone_size: .; v_call: TRBV6-1; cdr3_nt: TGTGCCAGCAACAGGGGGCTGGGGAACTATGGCTACACCTTC; cdr3_aa: CASNRGLGNYGYTF
d_call: .; j_call: TRBJ1-1; clone_size: .; v_call: TRBV6-5; cdr3_nt: TGTGCCAGCAGTTACTGGCAGGTGATGGGGGGCACTGAAGCTTTCTTT; cdr3_aa: CASSYWQVMGGTEAFF
d_call: TRBD1; j_call: TRBJ2-7; clone_size: .; v_call: TRBV7-6; cdr3_nt: TGTGCCAGCAGCACTTCCGGGACAGGGGGTGAGCAGTACTTC; cdr3_aa: CASSTSGTGGEQYF
d_call: TRBD1; j_call: TRBJ1-4; clone_size: .; v_call: TRBV7-6; cdr3_nt: TGTGCCAGCAGTTCACTGACAGGGGGTGAAAAACTGTTTTTT; cdr3_aa: CASSSLTGGEKLFF
d_call: .; j_call: TRBJ2-7; clone_size: few; v_call: TRBV15; cdr3_nt: TGTGCCACCAGCAGACAAGACACAGGGTTTTACGAGCAGTACTTC; cdr3_aa: CATSRQDTGFYEQYF
d_call: .; j_call: TRBJ1-6; clone_size: .; v_call: TRBV27; cdr3_nt: TGTGCCAGCAGTTTAGTCTCTGGACACAATAATTCACCCCTCCACTTT; cdr3_aa: CASSLVSGHNNSPLHF
d_call: TRBD1; j_call: TRBJ1-5; clone_size: .; v_call: TRBV7-2; cdr3_nt: TGTGCCAGCACCGTACGGCAGGGGGTGGGTCAGCCCCAGCATTTT; cdr3_aa: CASTVRQGVGQPQHF
d_call: .; j_call: TRBJ2-5; clone_size: .; v_call: TRBV30; cdr3_nt: TGTGCCTGGGCCACGGGATTACAAGAGACCCAGTACTTC; cdr3_aa: CAWATGLQETQYF
d_call: TRBD2; j_call: TRBJ2-1; clone_size: .; v_call: TRBV5-1; cdr3_nt: TGCGCCAGCAGCAACAGAGCGGGGACTAGTGATGAGCAGTTCTTC; cdr3_aa: CASSNRAGTSDEQFF
d_call: TRBD2; j_call: TRBJ2-1; clone_size: .; v_call: TRBV7-3; cdr3_nt: TGTGCCAGCAGCTTGTACGGACTAGCAAGCTCCTACAATGAGCAGTTCTTC; cdr3_aa: CASSLYGLASSYNEQFF
d_call: TRBD2; j_call: TRBJ2-5; clone_size: .; v_call: TRBV9; cdr3_nt: TGTGCCAGCAGCGGGACTAGCGGGGGGTGGGAAGAGACCCAGTACTTC; cdr3_aa: CASSGTSGGWEETQYF
d_call: .; j_call: TRBJ1-2; clone_size: .; v_call: TRBV7-9; cdr3_nt: TGTGCCAGCAGCTCCCAGACAGACTATGGCTACACCTTC; cdr3_aa: CASSSQTDYGYTF
d_call: .; j_call: TRBJ2-3; clone_size: .; v_call: TRBV27; cdr3_nt: TGTGCCAGCAGTTCGCGGGGAGTCACAGATACGCAGTATTTT; cdr3_aa: CASSSRGVTDTQYF
d_call: .; j_call: TRBJ1-5; clone_size: .; v_call: TRBV28; cdr3_nt: TGTGCCAGCAGTTTCAGTCAGCCCCAGCATTTT; cdr3_aa: CASSFSQPQHF
d_call: TRBD1; j_call: TRBJ1-1; clone_size: .; v_call: TRBV29-1; cdr3_nt: TGCAGCGTGATAAACCCGGGACAGGGGTCTATGAACACTGAAGCTTTCTTT; cdr3_aa: CSVINPGQGSMNTEAFF
d_call: TRBD1; j_call: TRBJ1-1; clone_size: few; v_call: TRBV6-1; cdr3_nt: TGTGCCATTGACAGGGGGTGGACTGAAGCTTTCTTT; cdr3_aa: CAIDRGWTEAFF
d_call: .; j_call: TRBJ1-1; clone_size: once; v_call: TRBV4-3; cdr3_nt: TGCGCCAGCAGAGGAATGCCGGGGGACTTAAACACTGAAGCTTTCTTT; cdr3_aa: CASRGMPGDLNTEAFF
d_call: TRBD1; j_call: TRBJ1-6; clone_size: .; v_call: TRBV27; cdr3_nt: TGTGCCAGCAGTATATGGACAGGGATCAATTCACCCCTCCACTTT; cdr3_aa: CASSIWTGINSPLHF
d_call: TRBD2; j_call: TRBJ2-5; clone_size: .; v_call: TRBV11-2; cdr3_nt: TGTGCCAGCAGCGTAGCGGGGGGGGTCCTCGAGACCCAGTACTTC; cdr3_aa: CASSVAGGVLETQYF
d_call: TRBD1; j_call: TRBJ2-3; clone_size: .; v_call: TRBV2; cdr3_nt: TGTGCCAGCAGTGGAAGGACAGGGTCTATAGATACGCAGTATTTT; cdr3_aa: CASSGRTGSIDTQYF
d_call: TRBD1; j_call: TRBJ1-1; clone_size: .; v_call: TRBV4-3; cdr3_nt: TGCGCCAGCAGCCCACGACAGGGGAGTGAAGCTTTCTTT; cdr3_aa: CASSPRQGSEAFF
d_call: TRBD1; j_call: TRBJ1-2; clone_size: .; v_call: TRBV7-9; cdr3_nt: TGTGCCAGCAGCCAAAGAAGACAGGGCGGTGGGGGCTACACCTTC; cdr3_aa: CASSQRRQGGGGYTF
d_call: TRBD1; j_call: TRBJ2-1; clone_size: .; v_call: TRBV5-4; cdr3_nt: TGTGCCAGCAGCTTTACAGGACAGGGAGACAATGAGCAGTTCTTC; cdr3_aa: CASSFTGQGDNEQFF
d_call: TRBD1; j_call: TRBJ2-5; clone_size: .; v_call: TRBV5-1; cdr3_nt: TGCGCCAGCAGCTTCCAGACAGGGGTTGGTGAGACCCAGTACTTC; cdr3_aa: CASSFQTGVGETQYF
d_call: TRBD1; j_call: TRBJ1-6; clone_size: few; v_call: TRBV6-1; cdr3_nt: TGTGCCAGCAGTGGGGGAGGTCGACCAGGGGGTAATTCACCCCTCCACTTT; cdr3_aa: CASSGGGRPGGNSPLHF
d_call: TRBD1; j_call: TRBJ2-5; clone_size: .; v_call: TRBV19; cdr3_nt: TGTGCCAGTAGTATAGATCGAGGGGGCGCGGAGACCCAGTACTTC; cdr3_aa: CASSIDRGGAETQYF
d_call: .; j_call: TRBJ1-2; clone_size: .; v_call: TRBV2; cdr3_nt: TGTGCCAGCAGTGAAATCTTGCAGGACTATGGCTACACCTTC; cdr3_aa: CASSEILQDYGYTF
d_call: .; j_call: TRBJ1-4; clone_size: few; v_call: TRBV28; cdr3_nt: TGTGCCAGCAGTTCCCAAGGAGGGGCCGGGGAAAAACTGTTTTTT; cdr3_aa: CASSSQGGAGEKLFF
d_call: TRBD1; j_call: TRBJ1-2; clone_size: .; v_call: TRBV30; cdr3_nt: TGTGCCTGGAGCCTCGGACAGGGAGACGGCTACACCTTC; cdr3_aa: CAWSLGQGDGYTF
d_call: TRBD1; j_call: TRBJ2-7; clone_size: .; v_call: TRBV14; cdr3_nt: TGTGCCAGCAGCCAGCCCCGGGACAGGGGGTCGCGGGAGCAGTACTTC; cdr3_aa: CASSQPRDRGSREQYF
d_call: TRBD2; j_call: TRBJ2-1; clone_size: once; v_call: TRBV29-1; cdr3_nt: TGCAGCGTTGGTGGGCGGCTAGCGGGAGAGGGCTCCTACAATGAGCAGTTCTTC; cdr3_aa: CSVGGRLAGEGSYNEQFF